This is a list of T cell receptor beta chains from one sample in a study of T cells after yellow fever vaccination. TCRdb ran MiXCR on the 5' RACE reads and lists one entry per CDR3 protein. The repertoire holds about 240,000 distinct CDR3 sequences, with 6.9% as singletons. The sample in question was CD4+ T cells sorted from PBMCs, obtained 15 days after the yellow fever booster vaccination. The receptors originated from a man younger than 40 who received the YFV17D yellow fever vaccine. Both conserved end residues are part of each CDR3. The listing skips clone size in some rows; elsewhere it reads once, few, many or a size class.

many,TRBJ2-3,TRBV12-3/TRBV12-4,CASSLAWTARAYF
few,TRBJ2-1,TRBV20-1,CSARASGRREQFF
few,TRBJ2-1,TRBV5-1,CASSLGQGDSEQFF
few,TRBJ1-2,TRBV15,CATSRDRVSYGYTF
few,TRBJ1-1,TRBV3-1,CASSQAASEAFF
many,TRBJ2-5,TRBV30,CAWSLTGGAQETQYF
-,TRBJ2-1,TRBV20-1,CSARDKLVYNEQFF
-,TRBJ2-5,TRBV20-1,CSAQEGGLQETQYF
few,TRBJ2-3,TRBV7-3,CASSPPYTDTQYF
-,TRBJ1-1,TRBV5-4,CASSSDIEAFF
few,TRBJ2-5,TRBV23-1,CASSQPRGLAGEVETQYF
few,TRBJ1-5,TRBV4-1,CASSQASNQPQHF
-,TRBJ2-1,TRBV7-2,CASSLARDFYNEQFF
few,TRBJ2-7,TRBV11-1,CASSFGWDRGLAGGYEQYF
-,TRBJ2-1,TRBV29-1,CSVEDQGRGPGLAGGTYNEQFF
few,TRBJ2-7,TRBV6-5,CASSYSGQGKKQYF
many,TRBJ2-7,TRBV11-2,CASSLGAFSYEQYF
-,TRBJ2-2,TRBV12-3/TRBV12-4,CASSRDRVYAGELFF
-,TRBJ2-3,TRBV20-1,CSAHGPQGNTDTQYF
few,TRBJ1-6,TRBV6-6,CDYGQGGSPLHF
few,TRBJ2-2,TRBV7-9,CASSLVPKRGDTGELFF
few,TRBJ2-1,TRBV5-4,CASSLGENQGLEQFF
few,TRBJ2-7,TRBV29-1,CSVYTGITSYEQYF
many,TRBJ2-5,TRBV10-3,CAISEAGLAGQETQYF
few,TRBJ1-2,TRBV12-3/TRBV12-4,CASSIMDRDSGYTF
-,TRBJ2-2,TRBV10-3,CAISSGENGELFF
many,TRBJ2-1,TRBV7-2,CASSPLAGANYEQFF
many,TRBJ2-5,TRBV18,CASSPGLAGAETQYF
many,TRBJ2-5,TRBV10-3,CAIKGLAAILETQYF
few,TRBJ2-3,TRBV5-6,CASRSGGQVYTQYF